Listed below are T cell receptor beta chains from one sample, sequenced in a study of T cell responses to AZD1222 COVID-19 vaccine. The assay was immunoSEQ multiplex PCR, and TCRdb's table has in-frame clones only and misses some. The sample shows around 180,000 clones, around nine tenths of them seen only once. Sample: peripheral blood, taken on day 0 of AZD1222 vaccination. Receptor source: an adult in good health. CDR3s include the opening cysteine and the closing phenylalanine or tryptophan. D genes are given only for firm matches. Where a row states a size, it is once, few, many or the class of an expanded clone; other rows omit it.

CAISAGGTYEQYF	TGTGCCATCAGTGCAGGGGGAACCTACGAGCAGTACTTC	-	TRBD1	13	TRBV10-3	TRBJ2-7
CASSLEQAYGYTF	TGTGCCAGCAGCTTAGAACAGGCGTATGGCTACACCTTC	-	-	13	TRBV7-9	TRBJ1-2
CASSYQTGGTEAFF	TGCGCCAGCAGCTACCAGACAGGGGGGACTGAAGCTTTCTTT	-	TRBD1	14	TRBV5-1	TRBJ1-1
CASSLDRGAGTQYF	TGTGCCAGCAGTTTAGATCGGGGGGCGGGTACGCAGTATTTT	-	-	14	TRBV27	TRBJ2-3
CASSYRGLTGETQYF	TGTGCCAGCAGTTACAGGGGATTGACGGGTGAGACCCAGTACTTC	-	-	15	TRBV6-5	TRBJ2-5
CSDAGYTF	TGCAGTGACGCTGGCTACACCTTC	-	-	8	TRBV20-1	TRBJ1-2
CASSIERNSPLHF	TGTGCCAGTAGTATAGAACGGAATTCACCCCTCCACTTT	-	-	13	TRBV19	TRBJ1-6
CASSSTRGGTYGYTF	TGTGCCAGCAGCTCCACCCGAGGGGGGACCTATGGCTACACCTTC	-	-	15	TRBV5-6	TRBJ1-2
CASTRGQGDGYTF	TGTGCCAGTACCCGAGGGCAGGGGGATGGCTACACCTTC	few	TRBD1	13	TRBV19	TRBJ1-2
CASSLRWIAGTGSDTEAFF	TGTGCCAGCAGCTTAAGGTGGATAGCCGGGACAGGGTCTGACACTGAAGCTTTCTTT	once	TRBD1	19	TRBV7-8	TRBJ1-1
CASSSITGEQFF	TGTGCCAGCAGCTCGATAACCGGTGAGCAGTTCTTC	few	-	12	TRBV13	TRBJ2-1
CASSRYRDRGPLGGYTF	TGTGCCAGCAGTCGGTACCGGGACAGGGGGCCCCTTGGCGGCTACACCTTC	-	TRBD1	17	TRBV28	TRBJ1-2
CASSLYRRAQRNEQYF	TGTGCCAGCAGTTTATATCGGAGGGCACAGAGGAACGAGCAGTACTTC	-	-	16	TRBV28	TRBJ2-7
CASKAGEAYEQYF	TGTGCCAGCAAGGCGGGGGAGGCCTACGAGCAGTACTTC	few	TRBD2	13	TRBV2	TRBJ2-7
CASSPDSSYAFF	TGTGCCAGCTCACCGGACAGCAGCTATGCTTTCTTT	-	-	12	TRBV18	TRBJ1-1
CASSLPGTGIYEQYF	TGCGCCAGCAGCTTACCCGGGACAGGGATCTACGAGCAGTACTTC	-	TRBD1	15	TRBV5-1	TRBJ2-7
CASSQVRIPSSPLHF	TGCGCCAGCAGCCAAGTTCGCATCCCATCATCACCCCTCCACTTT	-	-	15	TRBV4-1	TRBJ1-6
CASSLGGQLYGYTF	TGCGCCAGCAGCTTGGGGGGACAGCTCTATGGCTACACCTTC	-	TRBD1	14	TRBV5-1	TRBJ1-2
CASSVASHNEKLFF	TGTGCCAGCAGCGTTGCCAGCCATAATGAAAAACTGTTTTTT	-	-	14	TRBV9	TRBJ1-4
CASNLSGTGASPLHF	TGTGCCAGCAACCTGTCGGGGACAGGGGCTTCACCCCTCCACTTT	-	TRBD1	15	TRBV27	TRBJ1-6
CASSVDRKSGELFF	TGTGCCAGCAGTGTAGACAGGAAATCCGGGGAGCTGTTTTTT	-	-	14	TRBV2	TRBJ2-2
CASSLTGDEQFF	TGTGCCAGCAGCTTAACCGGGGATGAGCAGTTCTTC	-	-	12	TRBV7-3	TRBJ2-1
CASSRSGESNQPQHF	TGTGCCAGTAGTCGCTCGGGGGAGAGCAATCAGCCCCAGCATTTT	-	-	15	TRBV19	TRBJ1-5
CASSPSTGPGANYGYTF	TGTGCCAGCAGTCCATCGACAGGGCCCGGAGCTAACTATGGCTACACCTTC	-	TRBD1	17	TRBV27	TRBJ1-2
CASSLRTRGVFF	TGTGCCAGCAGCCTAAGGACTAGGGGGGTGTTCTTC	-	-	12	TRBV3-1/TRBV3-2	TRBJ2-1
CASSYGGDTQYF	TGTGCCAGCAGCTACGGGGGAGATACGCAGTATTTT	-	-	12	TRBV7-9	TRBJ2-3
CAWSPGRRPPRELFF	TGTGCCTGGAGTCCTGGTAGAAGACCTCCCCGGGAGCTGTTTTTT	-	-	15	TRBV30	TRBJ2-2
CASKPAYYEQYF	TGTGCCAGCAAGCCGGCGTACTACGAGCAGTACTTC	-	-	12	TRBV2	TRBJ2-7
CASSLAGPEAGAFF	TGTGCCAGCAGCTTGGCGGGCCCCGAGGCGGGGGCTTTCTTT	once	-	14	TRBV5-6	TRBJ1-1
CASSWGGTEAFF	TGTGCCAGCAGTTGGGGGGGAACTGAAGCTTTCTTT	few	-	12	TRBV12-3/TRBV12-4	TRBJ1-1
CASSPGTERFF	TGTGCCAGCAGCCCTGGGACAGAACGGTTCTTC	-	TRBD1	11	TRBV7-9	TRBJ2-1
CASSYLRDSNQPQHF	TGTGCCAGCAGCTACTTGAGGGACAGCAATCAGCCCCAGCATTTT	few	-	15	TRBV4-2	TRBJ1-5
CASSLQAQGDTIYF	TGCGCCAGCAGCTTACAGGCACAGGGAGACACCATATATTTT	-	-	14	TRBV5-1	TRBJ1-3
CASSPRDFYEQYF	TGTGCCAGCTCACCACGGGATTTCTACGAGCAGTACTTC	-	-	13	TRBV18	TRBJ2-7
CASSVAGGRLGQETQYF	TGTGCCAGCAGCGTAGCTGGAGGGAGGCTGGGGCAAGAGACCCAGTACTTC	-	-	17	TRBV9	TRBJ2-5
CASCEGEAFF	TGTGCCAGCTGTGAAGGCGAAGCTTTCTTT	-	-	10	TRBV6-4	TRBJ1-1
CATAGGGDRGDNEQFF	TGTGCCACCGCAGGAGGTGGGGACAGGGGAGATAATGAGCAGTTCTTC	-	TRBD1	16	TRBV10-3	TRBJ2-1
CASSVSSGGSNEQFF	TGTGCCAGCAGCGTGTCTAGCGGGGGTTCTAACGAGCAGTTCTTC	-	TRBD2	15	TRBV9	TRBJ2-1
CASSLLAGGAYEQYF	TGTGCCAGCAGCTTATTAGCGGGGGGAGCCTACGAGCAGTACTTC	-	TRBD2	15	TRBV7-2	TRBJ2-7
CAIRGTWDEQYF	TGTGCCATCAGGGGGACTTGGGACGAGCAGTACTTC	once	-	12	TRBV10-3	TRBJ2-7
CASFRGDTDTQYF	TGTGCCAGCTTTCGGGGGGACACAGATACGCAGTATTTT	-	TRBD2	13	TRBV28	TRBJ2-3
CASSSGTGGAYGYTF	TGTGCCAGCAGCTCAGGGACAGGAGGGGCTTATGGCTACACCTTC	-	TRBD1	15	TRBV9	TRBJ1-2
CASSLQPGRTGELFF	TGTGCCAGCAGCTTGCAGCCGGGGCGGACCGGGGAGCTGTTTTTT	-	-	15	TRBV5-8	TRBJ2-2
CACGQVATEAFF	TGTGCCTGTGGTCAGGTAGCCACTGAAGCTTTCTTT	-	-	12	TRBV10-3	TRBJ1-1
CASSLEGWTLTGATELFF	TGTGCCAGCAGCCTCGAGGGTTGGACCCTGACAGGCGCAACCGAACTGTTTTTT	-	-	18	TRBV7-8	TRBJ1-4
CVRSLVRQGGNIQYF	TGTGTCAGAAGCTTAGTTCGGCAGGGTGGGAACATTCAGTACTTC	few	-	15	TRBV7-5	TRBJ2-4
CSARTGANYGYTF	TGCAGCGCTCGGACGGGGGCTAACTATGGCTACACCTTC	-	-	13	TRBV29-1	TRBJ1-2
CAWSPGNEKLFF	TGTGCCTGGAGTCCAGGGAATGAAAAACTGTTTTTT	-	-	12	TRBV30	TRBJ1-4
CASSIQGEAFF	TGTGCCAGTAGTATCCAGGGTGAAGCTTTCTTT	-	-	11	TRBV19	TRBJ1-1